A single sample is the source of the 21 T cell receptor beta chains below, sequenced in a study of memory CD4+ T cells and cytomegalovirus serostatus. TCRdb's table, derived via immunoSEQ multiplex PCR, lists solely in-frame clones and lacks some. The sample carries over 45,000 clones, roughly 87% recorded once. The sort gate was single viable CD3+CD4+CD8-CD45RO+ cells for memory CD4+ T cells. The specimen was memory CD4+ T cells from blood. These receptors were taken from an adult in good health and CMV-seronegative.

The DNA of the CDR3 is TGCGCCAGCAGATCTCCGGGACTAGCGACGACCGGGGAGCTGTTTTTT. This translates into CASRSPGLATTGELFF. The chain carries TRBV5-1 and TRBJ2-2, with 10 bases lining up with TRBD2. CDR3 length: 16 residues. Germline assignment: CDR1 SGHRS and CDR2 YFSETQ. Trimming at V came to 5 bases and at J to 5 bases, leaving 9 bases not matched to a gene. The full variable domain, with the rest looked up from reference TRBV5-1 and TRBJ2-2, is KAGVTQTPRYLIKTRGQQVTLSCSPISGHRSVSWYQQTPGQGLQFLFEYFSETQRNKGNFPGRFSGRQFSNSRSEMNVSTLELGDSALYLCASRSPGLATTGELFFGEGSRLTVL.

The chain uses TRBV7-3 and TRBJ2-6; D assignment may be TRBD1 or TRBD2 (5 bases each). V shed 5 bases and J shed 0 bases, with 20 bases lying between them. The CDR3 extends over 19 amino acids. Germline V lookup: CDR1 SGHTA, CDR2 FQGTGA. CDR3 amino acids: CASSRGTVSSFSGANVLTF. For the CDR3, the DNA is TGTGCCAGCAGCCGAGGGACCGTATCGTCGTTCTCTGGGGCCAACGTCCTGACTTTC.

Notes on this clone: The conserved closing phenylalanine or tryptophan is absent in this CDR3, likely reflecting a read error. Because the CDR3's place on the DNA is in doubt, the DNA is left out and the CDR3 is given as listed by TCRdb. The CDR3 loop reads CASSSGTL. This chain links TRBV7-9 with TRBJ1-1. Germline V gene lookup returns CDR1 SEHNR and CDR2 FQNEAQ (reference sequence). The CDR3 totals 8 residues, both ends included.

The chain couples TRBV4-2 to TRBJ2-3; 10 bases map to TRBD2. The CDR3 is made up of 17 amino acids. CDR1 is LGHNA, CDR2 YNFKEQ, per germline. The V segment lost 1 base and the J segment 5 bases; nucleotides outside the gene matches: 9. Here the CDR3 reads CASSQVGLAGARDTQYF. The CDR3 DNA reads TGTGCCAGCAGCCAAGTCGGTCTAGCGGGGGCCCGAGATACGCAGTATTTT.

J is TRBJ1-5 and V is TRBV7-9; weak D call: TRBD1 (6 bases). CDR1 SEHNR and CDR2 FQNEAQ come from the germline V gene (reference sequence). The CDR3 is 16 amino acids. Trimming removed 5 bases at V and 0 bases at J, with 14 bases between. CDR3 sequence (DNA): TGTGCCAGCAGCAGGGGGACACGCACTAGCAATCAGCCCCAGCATTTT. Protein: CASSRGTRTSNQPQHF.

The V and J genes are TRBV7-8 and TRBJ2-5, with 8 bases that match TRBD1. CDR1 is SGHVS and CDR2 is FQNEAQ in the germline V gene. CDR3 length equals 15 residues. The trim removed 2 bases at V and 4 bases at J, leaving 6 bases unmatched. The CDR3 region has the DNA TGTGCCAGCAGCTTACGAGACAGGGGAGGAGAGACCCAGTACTTC. Protein: CASSLRDRGGETQYF. The entire variable domain, with the rest obtained from reference TRBV7-8 and TRBJ2-5, is as follows: GAGVSQSPRYKVAKRGQDVALRCDPISGHVSLFWYQQALGQGPEFLTYFQNEAQLDKSGLPSDRFFAERPEGSVSTLKIQRTQQEDSAVYLCASSLRDRGGETQYFGPGTRLLVL.

V usage is TRBV30 and J usage is TRBJ1-1; D is unresolved. From germline, CDR1 is GTSNPN and CDR2 SVGIG (reference sequence). The CDR3 consists of 13 residues. Trimming removed 2 bases at V and 1 base at J, with 8 bases between. CDR3 in amino acids: CAWSLGSNTEAFF. In nucleotides, the CDR3 is TGTGCCTGGAGTCTGGGGTCGAACACTGAAGCTTTCTTT.

This clone was counted once. In DNA form, the CDR3 reads TGCGCCAGCACCAACGGACAAGACCAAGAGACCCAGTACTTC. Encoded protein: CASTNGQDQETQYF. The chain combines TRBV5-1 with TRBJ2-5; D is perhaps TRBD1 (5 bases). This CDR3 has 14 amino acids. Germline values: CDR1 SGHRS, CDR2 YFSETQ. Deletions cut 6 bases from V and 0 bases from J, with 12 bases between.

V is TRBV28 and J is TRBJ2-7; D is possibly TRBD1 (5 bases). This CDR3 region has 13 residues. CDR1 is MDHEN, CDR2 SYDVKM, per germline. The V end lost 6 bases, the J end lost 4 bases, and 13 bases lay between the germline ends. CDR3: CASSRGQSYEQYF. The CDR3 DNA sequence: TGTGCCAGCAGCCGAGGACAATCGTACGAGCAGTACTTC.

The chain uses TRBV7-8 and TRBJ2-7, with 12 bases matching TRBD2. CDR3 length: 14 residues. CDR1 SGHVS and CDR2 FQNEAQ come from the germline V gene. J lost 4 bases, V lost 6 bases, and 4 bases had no gene match. Here the CDR3 reads CASSRLAGGYEQYF. CDR3 DNA: TGTGCCAGCAGTCGCCTAGCGGGGGGGTACGAGCAGTACTTC.

In DNA form, the CDR3 reads TGCGCCAGCAGCAGCGGATCTGACAGCCGATGGGGGAACACTGAAGCTTTCTTT. It codes for CASSSGSDSRWGNTEAFF. The V gene is TRBV5-1, the J gene TRBJ1-1; a weak D match, TRBD1 (5 bases). Trimming stripped 4 bases from V and 1 base from J, with 23 bases between. The CDR3 is 18 residues long. Germline CDR1 SGHRS, CDR2 YFSETQ.

The chain couples TRBV19 to TRBJ2-7; perhaps TRBD2 as D (5 bases). The V end lost 3 bases, the J end lost 3 bases, and 9 bases lay between the germline ends. Per the germline V gene, CDR1 is LNHDA and CDR2 is SQIVND (reference sequence). The CDR3 is 13 amino acids. The CDR3 DNA reads as TGTGCCAGTAGTATCAGCGGTCACTACGAGCAGTACTTC. It codes for CASSISGHYEQYF.

The rearrangement uses TRBV21-1 and TRBJ2-7; TRBD1 is taken as the D call from the table, unchecked against the DNA. TRBV21-1 represents a pseudogene. The CDR3 loop spans 13 amino acids. The CDR3 nucleotides read TGTGCCAGCAGCAAAAGACAGGCCTACGAGCAGTACTTC. Translation: CASSKRQAYEQYF.

The genes are TRBV21-1 and TRBJ1-2; TRBD1, as called in the table, went unchecked against the DNA. TRBV21-1 is deemed a pseudogene. The length of the CDR3 is 14 residues. The CDR3 nucleotides read TGTGCCAGCAGCCAAAGCTCCAGGTACTATGGCTACACCTTC. Translated: CASSQSSRYYGYTF.

This sequence joins TRBV11-1 and TRBJ2-1; 10 positions match TRBD2. This CDR3 has 16 amino acids. Losses at the gene ends were 1 base for V and 3 bases for J; bases not matched to a gene: 3. Per germline, CDR1 SGHAT and CDR2 FQDESV (reference sequence). This chain's CDR3 is CASSLGLAGLYNEQFF. The CDR3 DNA follows: TGTGCCAGCAGCTTAGGACTAGCGGGTCTCTACAATGAGCAGTTCTTC.

This chain connects TRBV10-3 to TRBJ2-3; 14 bases align to TRBD2. The V gene's germline CDR1 is ENHRY and CDR2 SYGVKD. This CDR3 is built from 16 residues. V shed 8 bases and J 7 bases; nucleotides not matched to a gene: 11. The CDR3 is CAIAPETSGGAYTQYF. The CDR3 coding sequence is TGTGCCATCGCCCCCGAGACTAGCGGGGGGGCATATACGCAGTATTTT.

V gene TRBV11-2 combines with J gene TRBJ2-3; D remains ambiguous. V lost 5 bases and J lost 5, with 11 bases in between. The CDR3 length is 13 residues. Germline V gene sequence: CDR1 SGHAT, CDR2 FQNNGV. The CDR3 region is CASSPRLVDTQYF. The CDR3 DNA is TGTGCCAGCAGCCCCCGACTGGTAGATACGCAGTATTTT.

The genes are TRBV6-1 and TRBJ2-7; a weak D match, TRBD2 (6 bases). CDR3 length: 13 amino acids. CDR1 and CDR2 (germline): MNHNS, SASEGT. Trimming pared 8 bases from V and 0 bases from J, leaving 11 bases between. The DNA of the CDR3 is TGTGCCAGCGCGAGGGAGGACTCCTACGAGCAGTACTTC. This gives the protein CASAREDSYEQYF.

This chain uses TRBV7-9 with TRBJ1-2, with D perhaps matching TRBD1 (5 bases). CDR3 length: 14 residues. V was pared by 5 bases and J by 4 bases, with 14 bases between. Germline V gene lookup returns CDR1 SEHNR and CDR2 FQNEAQ (reference sequence). CDR3 sequence reads: CASSLGTGPYGYTF. Here the CDR3 DNA reads TGTGCCAGCAGCCTGGGAACAGGTCCCTATGGCTACACCTTC.

The chain recombines TRBV30 with TRBJ2-1; 10 bases map to TRBD2. V was clipped by 1 base and J by 6 bases; unmatched bases: 3. Germline CDR1 is GTSNPN and CDR2 is SVGIG (reference sequence). This CDR3 has 14 residues. In DNA, the CDR3 is TGTGCCTGGAGTGAAGCGGGGGGGGTCAATGAGCAGTTCTTC. Protein sequence: CAWSEAGGVNEQFF. The complete variable domain, with remaining parts taken from reference TRBV30 and TRBJ2-1, reads SQTIHQWPATLVQPVGSPLSLECTVEGTSNPNLYWYRQAAGRGLQLLFYSVGIGQISSEVPQNLSASRPQDRQFILSSKKLLLSDSGFYLCAWSEAGGVNEQFFGPGTRLTVL.

The chain links TRBV28 to TRBJ1-4, with 8 bases that match TRBD1. The CDR3 spans 15 residues. Germline loops: CDR1 MDHEN, CDR2 SYDVKM. V shed 6 bases and J 3 bases; nucleotides not matched to a gene: 6. The CDR3 DNA is TGTGCCAGCAGCTCGTCAGGGGGCTCTAATGAAAAACTGTTTTTT. This codes for CASSSSGGSNEKLFF.